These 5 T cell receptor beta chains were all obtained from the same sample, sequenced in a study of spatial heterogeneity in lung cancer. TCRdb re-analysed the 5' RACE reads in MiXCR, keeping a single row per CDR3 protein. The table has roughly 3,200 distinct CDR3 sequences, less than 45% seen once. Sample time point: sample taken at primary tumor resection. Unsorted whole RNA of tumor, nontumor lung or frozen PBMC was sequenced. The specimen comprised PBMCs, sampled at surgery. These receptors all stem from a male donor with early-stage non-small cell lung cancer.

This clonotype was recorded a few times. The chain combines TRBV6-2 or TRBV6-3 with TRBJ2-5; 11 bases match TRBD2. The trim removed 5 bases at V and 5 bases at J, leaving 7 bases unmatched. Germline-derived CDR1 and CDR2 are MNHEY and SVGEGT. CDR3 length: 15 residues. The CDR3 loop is CASSPPTSGGETQYF. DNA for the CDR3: TGTGCCAGCAGTCCACCAACTAGCGGGGGCGAGACCCAGTACTTC.

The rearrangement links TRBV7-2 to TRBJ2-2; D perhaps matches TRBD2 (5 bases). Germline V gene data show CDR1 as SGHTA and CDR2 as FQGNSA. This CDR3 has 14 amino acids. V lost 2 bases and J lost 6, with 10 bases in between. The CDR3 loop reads CASSLSRDPGELFF. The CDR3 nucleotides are TGTGCCAGCAGCTTATCTCGGGATCCCGGGGAGCTGTTTTTT. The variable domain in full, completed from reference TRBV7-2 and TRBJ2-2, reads GAGVSQSPSNKVTEKGKDVELRCDPISGHTALYWYRQSLGQGLEFLIYFQGNSAPDKSGLPSDRFSAERTGGSVSTLTIQRTQQEDSAVYLCASSLSRDPGELFFGEGSRLTVL.

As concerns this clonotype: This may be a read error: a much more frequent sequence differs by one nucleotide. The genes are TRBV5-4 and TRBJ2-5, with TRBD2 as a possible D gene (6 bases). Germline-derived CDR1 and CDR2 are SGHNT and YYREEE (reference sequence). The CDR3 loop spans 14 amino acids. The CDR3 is CPSSLGGHQETQYF. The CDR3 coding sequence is TGTCCCAGCAGCTTGGGAGGACACCAAGAGACCCAGTACTTC. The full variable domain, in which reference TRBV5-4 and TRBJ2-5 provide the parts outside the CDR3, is ETGVTQSPTHLIKTRGQQVTLRCSSQSGHNTVSWYQQALGQGPQFIFQYYREEENGRGNFPPRFSGLQFPNYSSELNVNALELDDSALYLCPSSLGGHQETQYFGPGTRLLVL.

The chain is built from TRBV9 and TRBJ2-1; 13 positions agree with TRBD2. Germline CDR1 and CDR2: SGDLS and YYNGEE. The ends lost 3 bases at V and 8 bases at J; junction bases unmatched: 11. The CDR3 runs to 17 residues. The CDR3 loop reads CASSGANGLAGVDEQFF. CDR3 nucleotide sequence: TGTGCCAGCAGCGGAGCAAATGGACTAGCGGGAGTCGATGAGCAGTTCTTC.

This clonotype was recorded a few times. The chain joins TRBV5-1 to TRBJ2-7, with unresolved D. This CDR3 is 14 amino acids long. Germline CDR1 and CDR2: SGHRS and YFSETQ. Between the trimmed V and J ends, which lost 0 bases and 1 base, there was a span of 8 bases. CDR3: CASSLEATSYEQYF. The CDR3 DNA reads TGCGCCAGCAGCTTGGAGGCGACTTCCTACGAGCAGTACTTC.